These 19 T cell receptor beta chains were sequenced from one sample in a study of blood T cell repertoires in COVID-19. Libraries were prepared by immunoSEQ multiplex PCR; TCRdb keeps only in-frame clonotypes and omits some of them. The repertoire holds 350,000 to 400,000 clones, with 90% to 95% as singletons. Sequenced sample: PBMCs or T cells enriched from blood (not recorded which). The origin of the receptors is a woman aged 40-49 years who had been exposed to COVID-19.

The chain combines TRBV2 with TRBJ2-1; D is unclear. The CDR3 extends over 12 amino acids. Germline loops: CDR1 SNHLY, CDR2 FYNNEI. Trimming shortened V by 5 bases and J by 6 bases, and 8 bases separated the two germline ends. The CDR3 protein is CASSSYSNEQFF. The CDR3 DNA sequence: TGTGCCAGCAGTTCATACAGCAATGAGCAGTTCTTC.

J is TRBJ1-4 and V is TRBV19; possibly TRBD1 for D (6 bases). The V gene lost 4 bases and the J gene lost 1 base, with 10 bases spanning the gap. The CDR3 loop spans 15 amino acids. The germline V gene encodes CDR1 LNHDA and CDR2 SQIVND (reference sequence). The CDR3 loop is CASSNGQLTNEKLFF. The CDR3, as DNA: TGTGCCAGTAGTAACGGACAGTTAACTAATGAAAAACTGTTTTTT.

This rearrangement joins TRBV27 to TRBJ1-1, with D perhaps matching TRBD1 (5 bases). The CDR3 contains 13 residues. V was pared by 8 bases and J by 5 bases, with 15 bases between. CDR1 and CDR2 (germline): MNHEY, SMNVEV (reference sequence). The CDR3, as DNA: TGTGCCAGCCCGTCCGAGGAGGGGACTGAAGCTTTCTTT. This encodes CASPSEEGTEAFF.

The rearrangement joins TRBV4-2 to TRBJ1-3; 7 nucleotides match TRBD1. V lost 0 bases and J lost 4; bases outside the gene matches: 9. The germline V gene has CDR1 LGHNA and CDR2 YNFKEQ. The length of the CDR3 is 17 residues. The chain's CDR3 is CASSQDLQTGIGNTIYF. For the CDR3, the DNA is TGTGCCAGCAGCCAAGATCTGCAGACAGGGATCGGAAACACCATATATTTT.

The V and J genes are TRBV9 and TRBJ1-2; D ambiguous. V was cut by 3 bases and J by 8 bases, with 17 bases left in between. The germline V gene encodes CDR1 SGDLS and CDR2 YYNGEE. The CDR3 sequence is 14 residues long. CDR3 nucleotides: TGTGCCAGCAGCGCCCAATTAGGCCCGGAGGGCTACACCTTC. This gives the protein CASSAQLGPEGYTF.

This sequence joins TRBV7-2 and TRBJ2-1; maybe TRBD2 (6 bases). The V gene's germline CDR1 is SGHTA and CDR2 FQGNSA. Trimming took 3 bases from V and 4 from J, leaving 13 bases between them. This CDR3 has 15 residues. CDR3 sequence reads: CASSLGLAAYNEQFF. The DNA of the CDR3 is TGTGCCAGCAGCTTGGGTTTAGCGGCTTACAATGAGCAGTTCTTC.

The rearrangement uses TRBV9 and TRBJ2-7, with 8 bases that match TRBD1. V lost 1 base to trimming and J lost 5 bases; unmatched junction nucleotides: 5. The CDR3 totals 14 residues. CDR1 is SGDLS and CDR2 is YYNGEE in the germline V gene. This CDR3 reads CASSVSGGGDEQYF. Here the CDR3 DNA reads TGTGCCAGCAGCGTATCAGGGGGCGGCGACGAGCAGTACTTC.

J is TRBJ1-2 and V is TRBV5-1; TRBD1 agrees at 7 bases. This CDR3 has 17 residues. Germline CDR1 and CDR2: SGHRS and YFSETQ. V was clipped by 1 base and J by 6 bases; unmatched bases: 15. The DNA for the CDR3 is TGCGCCAGCAGCTTGTCCGTTGGGAAACAGGGGTTCGATGGCTACACCTTC. Amino acid sequence: CASSLSVGKQGFDGYTF.

The chain recombines TRBV11-2 with TRBJ1-1; TRBD1 might be the D (6 bases). This CDR3 contains 14 residues. Germline V gene sequence: CDR1 SGHAT, CDR2 FQNNGV. V was trimmed by 1 base and J by 5 bases, leaving 11 bases between them. The CDR3, as DNA: TGTGCCAGCAGCTTAGGCGGCAGGGGAACTGAAGCTTTCTTT. This gives the protein CASSLGGRGTEAFF.

The chain joins TRBV29-1 to TRBJ1-4; 10 bases fit TRBD1. Germline V gene data show CDR1 as SQVTM and CDR2 as ANQGSEA. The CDR3 totals 14 residues. V shed 1 base and J 10 bases; nucleotides not matched to a gene: 6. The CDR3 DNA sequence: TGCAGCGTTGAAGCCGGGACAGGGGTAGGAAAACTGTTTTTT. This codes for CSVEAGTGVGKLFF.

The rearrangement uses TRBV5-1 and TRBJ1-4; weak D call: TRBD1 (6 bases). V was trimmed by 5 bases and J by 5 bases, leaving 19 bases between them. Germline CDR1 is SGHRS and CDR2 is YFSETQ. The CDR3 runs 16 residues. The CDR3 region is CASSPQQQGRNEKLFF. CDR3 sequence (DNA): TGCGCCAGCAGTCCGCAACAACAGGGTAGGAATGAAAAACTGTTTTTT.

This clone was counted once. In DNA, the CDR3 is TGTGCCAGCAGTACAGGGGGCCCCAATAATCAGCCCCAGCATTTT. Its translation: CASSTGGPNNQPQHF. The chain recombines TRBV6-5 with TRBJ1-5, with TRBD1 matching over 9 bases. Germline CDR1 is MNHEY and CDR2 is SVGAGI. The CDR3 runs 15 residues. The ends lost 5 bases at V and 4 bases at J; junction bases unmatched: 6.

The chain is built from TRBV30 and TRBJ1-1; 7 bases are a match to TRBD1. The V gene end was trimmed by 4 bases and the J gene end by 5 bases; junction bases not matched to a gene: 10. This CDR3 comprises 14 residues. Germline V CDR1 and CDR2: GTSNPN, SVGIG (reference sequence). CDR3 protein: CAWTPGGRGTEAFF. The CDR3 DNA is TGTGCCTGGACCCCAGGGGGTCGAGGGACTGAAGCTTTCTTT.

The chain employs TRBV10-3 and TRBJ1-1; no reliable D call. The CDR3 length is 16 residues. With 6 bases removed from V and 3 bases from J, the gap between germline ends came to 20 bases. Germline loops: CDR1 ENHRY, CDR2 SYGVKD. The CDR3 coding sequence is TGTGCCATCAGCGGACCTTCTCCGGGAGGCGACACTGAAGCTTTCTTT. Its translation is CAISGPSPGGDTEAFF.

This sequence joins TRBV11-2 and TRBJ1-2; D is perhaps TRBD1 (6 bases). The CDR3 spans 13 residues. Trimming shortened V by 6 bases and J by 8 bases, and 16 bases separated the two germline ends. Per germline, CDR1 SGHAT and CDR2 FQNNGV. The chain's CDR3 is CASRSTGKGGYTF. CDR3 nucleotides: TGTGCCAGCAGATCTACAGGGAAAGGCGGCTACACCTTC.

The V gene is TRBV6-2 or TRBV6-3, the J gene TRBJ1-6, with D possibly matching TRBD1 (5 bases). V was trimmed by 5 bases and J by 10 bases, leaving 15 bases between them. The CDR3 totals 14 residues. CDR1 is MNHEY and CDR2 is SVGEGT in the germline V gene. The CDR3 coding sequence is TGTGCCAGCAGTACGCCGGGGGTAGGATCACCCCTCCACTTT. It encodes CASSTPGVGSPLHF.

This clone occurred a few times. The genes are TRBV10-3 and TRBJ1-1; D is perhaps TRBD1 (6 bases). Per the germline V gene, CDR1 is ENHRY and CDR2 is SYGVKD. V was cut by 6 bases and J by 2 bases, with 10 bases left in between. The CDR3 has 13 residues. CDR3: CAIREGGNTEAFF. For the CDR3, the DNA is TGTGCCATCAGGGAAGGGGGAAACACTGAAGCTTTCTTT.

In DNA form, the CDR3 reads TGCAGTGCTACCTCAAGACAGAAACTGTTTTTT. Its translation is CSATSRQKLFF. The J gene is TRBJ1-4, the V gene TRBV20-1; the D gene is possibly TRBD1 (5 bases). The germline V gene encodes CDR1 DFQATT and CDR2 SNEGSKA (reference sequence). Trimming left V 4 bases short and J 11 bases short, with 11 bases between. This CDR3 has 11 amino acids.

The V gene is TRBV19, the J gene TRBJ2-1, with D possibly matching TRBD1 (5 bases). Germline V gene sequence: CDR1 LNHDA, CDR2 SQIVND (reference sequence). V lost 0 bases and J 4 bases, leaving 19 bases between the germline ends. This CDR3 region has 18 residues. The CDR3 spells CASSIDPGSGARYNEQFF. In DNA form, the CDR3 reads TGTGCCAGTAGTATAGACCCCGGATCTGGGGCTCGTTACAATGAGCAGTTCTTC.